These 10 T cell receptor beta chains share one sample of origin, sequenced in a study of T cell responses to AZD1222 COVID-19 vaccine (dated by TCRdb to the early 2020s). What this sample's time point label stands for: about 28 days (+/-7) after the second vaccine dose. Receptors were amplified or captured by the immunoSEQ multiplex PCR assay. Sourced from immuneACCESS, this table was stored by TCRdb with only in-frame sequences that have V and J called. A share of the clones is absent; for the studies checked, an unresolved V gene accounts for under half, and the remainder has no known explanation. Recorded for this sample are 140,000 to 150,000 clones; approximately 91% of them occurred a single time. The top ten clones comprise less than 2% of the sample. Sequences were derived from peripheral blood, sampled 28 days after the second AZD1222 dose. The receptors come from an adult who received the AZD1222 COVID-19 vaccine.

DNA of the CDR3: TGCGCCAGCAGCTCGGAGGCTAGCGGTGCCTACGAGCAGTACTTC. It yields the protein CASSSEASGAYEQYF. The gene calls are TRBV5-1 and TRBJ2-7, with 7 bases aligning to TRBD2. Germline lookup yields CDR1 SGHRS and CDR2 YFSETQ. The CDR3 covers 15 residues. V trimming: 3 bases; J trimming: 2 bases; junction bases outside the gene matches: 8.

J is TRBJ2-3 and V is TRBV7-9, with 7 bases that match TRBD2. The CDR3 loop spans 16 amino acids. Germline loops: CDR1 SEHNR, CDR2 FQNEAQ (reference sequence). The V gene end was trimmed by 0 bases and the J gene end by 0 bases; junction bases not matched to a gene: 3. In DNA form, the CDR3 reads TGTGCCAGCAGCTTAGCAAGGACTAGTAGCACAGATACGCAGTATTTT. It translates to CASSLARTSSTDTQYF.

The chain links TRBV7-2 to TRBJ1-4; tentative D call: TRBD1 (6 bases). Germline CDR1 SGHTA, CDR2 FQGNSA. V was shortened by 5 bases and J by 8 bases, with 18 bases between the two germline ends. The CDR3 is 15 amino acids. In DNA form, the CDR3 reads TGTGCCAGCAGCGGGCACAGGGCCCAAGGAGAAAAACTGTTTTTT. Protein product: CASSGHRAQGEKLFF.

The chain uses TRBV5-4 and TRBJ1-1; TRBD1 aligns across 7 bases. Trimming at V came to 4 bases and at J to 1 base, leaving 10 bases not matched to a gene. Per germline, CDR1 SGHNT and CDR2 YYREEE (reference sequence). The CDR3 spans 16 residues. The CDR3 nucleotides read TGTGCCAGCAGCGGCTACCGACAGGGCTCGAACACTGAAGCTTTCTTT. It encodes CASSGYRQGSNTEAFF.

J is TRBJ1-1 and V is TRBV29-1; TRBD1 might be the D (5 bases). Trimming took 4 bases from V and 7 from J, leaving 10 bases between them. The CDR3 is 11 amino acids. Germline loops: CDR1 SQVTM, CDR2 ANQGSEA. CDR3 sequence: CSVGGEGEAFF. CDR3 bases: TGCAGCGTTGGGGGCGAGGGTGAAGCTTTCTTT.

This chain uses TRBV11-2 with TRBJ2-1, with 7 positions matching TRBD1. J was trimmed by 0 bases and V by 5 bases; bases with no gene match: 4. Per the germline V gene, CDR1 is SGHAT and CDR2 is FQNNGV. CDR3 length: 15 residues. The CDR3 region is CASSPRGSSYNEQFF. As DNA, the CDR3 is TGTGCCAGCAGCCCCAGGGGGAGCTCCTACAATGAGCAGTTCTTC.

This chain connects TRBV7-8 to TRBJ1-5; no firm D call. V was pared by 6 bases and J by 0 bases, with 6 bases between. CDR1 and CDR2 (germline): SGHVS, FQNEAQ. This CDR3 comprises 13 residues. The chain's CDR3 is CASRQISNQPQHF. CDR3 coding DNA: TGTGCCAGCAGACAAATTAGCAATCAGCCCCAGCATTTT. The full variable domain, its missing parts supplied by reference TRBV7-8 and TRBJ1-5, is GAGVSQSPRYKVAKRGQDVALRCDPISGHVSLFWYQQALGQGPEFLTYFQNEAQLDKSGLPSDRFFAERPEGSVSTLKIQRTQQEDSAVYLCASRQISNQPQHFGDGTRLSIL.

The chain is built from TRBV27 and TRBJ1-3; the D is unclear. Trimming took off 6 bases at V and 1 base at J, with 7 bases between the two ends. CDR1 MNHEY and CDR2 SMNVEV come from the germline V gene (reference sequence). The CDR3 sequence is 13 residues long. The CDR3 DNA reads TGTGCCAGCAGCTTCTTGTCTGGAAACACCATATATTTT. Protein product: CASSFLSGNTIYF.

The chain combines TRBV6-5 with TRBJ2-2, with TRBD1 matching 9 bases. Per germline, CDR1 MNHEY and CDR2 SVGAGI. The CDR3 extends over 15 amino acids. The V segment lost 6 bases and the J segment 1 base; nucleotides outside the gene matches: 3. The CDR3 loop reads CASRRDRENTGELFF. CDR3 coding DNA: TGTGCCAGCAGAAGGGACAGGGAGAACACCGGGGAGCTGTTTTTT.

The gene calls are TRBV20-1 and TRBJ2-7; TRBD2 is a possible D gene (5 bases). From germline, CDR1 is DFQATT and CDR2 SNEGSKA (reference sequence). CDR3 size: 11 residues. V shed 6 bases and J shed 4 bases, with 10 bases lying between them. The CDR3 region has the DNA TGCAGTGCAGAGAGGGTATACGAGCAGTACTTC. Amino acids: CSAERVYEQYF.